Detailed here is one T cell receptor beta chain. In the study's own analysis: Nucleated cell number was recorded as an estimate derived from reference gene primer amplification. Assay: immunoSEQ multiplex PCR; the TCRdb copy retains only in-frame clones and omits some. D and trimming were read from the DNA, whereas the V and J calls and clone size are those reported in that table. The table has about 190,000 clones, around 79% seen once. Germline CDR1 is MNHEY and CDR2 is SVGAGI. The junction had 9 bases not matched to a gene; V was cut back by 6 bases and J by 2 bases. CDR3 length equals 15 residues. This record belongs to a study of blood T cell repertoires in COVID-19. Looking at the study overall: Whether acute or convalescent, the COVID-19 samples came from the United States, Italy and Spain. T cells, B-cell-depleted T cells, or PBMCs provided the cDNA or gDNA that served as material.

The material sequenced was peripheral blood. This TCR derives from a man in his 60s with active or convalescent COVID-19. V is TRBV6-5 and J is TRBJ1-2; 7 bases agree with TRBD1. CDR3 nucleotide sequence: TGTGCCAGCAGCCCGGGGGACAGAAAAAACTATGGCTACACCTTC. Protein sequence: CASSPGDRKNYGYTF.